Each of the 16 T cell receptor beta chains below was sequenced from the same sample in a study of blood T cell repertoires in COVID-19. Generated by immunoSEQ multiplex PCR, the TCRdb table keeps only in-frame clones and is missing some. The table records 150,000 to 200,000 clones, 60% to 80% of them present only once. Sequenced material: peripheral blood. These receptors were obtained from a man aged 55-75 years with active or convalescent COVID-19.

The CDR3 coding sequence is TGTGCCAGCAGCTCCAACCCGACAGGCATAGGCACAGATACGCAGTATTTT. Amino acid sequence: CASSSNPTGIGTDTQYF. The rearrangement links TRBV7-3 to TRBJ2-3; a possible D gene is TRBD1 (6 bases). The CDR3 has 17 residues. Trimming took 4 bases from V and 1 from J, leaving 18 bases between them. CDR1 is SGHTA and CDR2 is FQGTGA in the germline V gene.

The rearrangement links TRBV7-2 to TRBJ1-6, with D possibly TRBD1 on 6 matching bases. This CDR3 has 12 residues. In germline, CDR1 is SGHTA, CDR2 FQGNSA. Trimming left V 5 bases short and J 13 bases short, with 12 bases between. The CDR3 nucleotides are TGTGCCAGCAGCCCATATGGGGGCCCCCTCCACTTT. Its translation: CASSPYGGPLHF.

The rearrangement joins TRBV5-1 to TRBJ2-2; TRBD1 is a possible D gene (5 bases). The V end lost 1 base, the J end lost 7 bases, and 14 bases lay between the germline ends. The CDR3 is made up of 15 amino acids. Germline CDR1 is SGHRS and CDR2 is YFSETQ. The CDR3 protein is CASSLKLGQGGELFF. CDR3 DNA: TGCGCCAGCAGCTTGAAGTTGGGGCAGGGCGGGGAGCTGTTTTTT.

This chain uses TRBV7-9 with TRBJ1-1; the match to TRBD1 covers 8 bases. The CDR3 consists of 18 residues. Trimming removed 4 bases from V and 0 bases from J; junction bases left unmatched: 13. CDR1 SEHNR and CDR2 FQNEAQ come from the germline V gene (reference sequence). The CDR3 region is CASSSYGQGDRVNTEAFF. CDR3 DNA: TGTGCCAGCAGCTCGTACGGACAGGGAGACAGGGTGAACACTGAAGCTTTCTTT.

The rearrangement links TRBV7-2 to TRBJ2-7; D not certain. V lost 2 bases, J lost 1 base, and 9 bases lay in between. CDR3 length: 14 residues. Germline CDR1 SGHTA, CDR2 FQGNSA. CDR3 DNA sequence: TGTGCCAGCAGCTTATTAATAGATTCCTACGAGCAGTACTTC. This encodes CASSLLIDSYEQYF.

The V gene is TRBV5-1, the J gene TRBJ2-1, with TRBD2 matching over 7 bases. Germline V gene lookup returns CDR1 SGHRS and CDR2 YFSETQ. V was clipped by 4 bases and J by 7 bases; unmatched bases: 14. The CDR3 runs to 16 residues. CDR3 coding DNA: TGCGCCAGCAGCGGGGCCCTAGGGAGGGCCGCGAATGAGCAGTTCTTC. Translating it yields CASSGALGRAANEQFF. Filled out from reference TRBV5-1 and TRBJ2-1, the complete variable domain reads KAGVTQTPRYLIKTRGQQVTLSCSPISGHRSVSWYQQTPGQGLQFLFEYFSETQRNKGNFPGRFSGRQFSNSRSEMNVSTLELGDSALYLCASSGALGRAANEQFFGPGTRLTVL.

The V call is TRBV28, the J call TRBJ2-3; a possible D gene is TRBD1 (5 bases). The germline V gene has CDR1 MDHEN and CDR2 SYDVKM. There are 15 residues in the CDR3. Deletions cut 4 bases from V and 4 bases from J, with 15 bases between. CDR3 residues: CASSSPQGIADTQYF. CDR3 bases: TGTGCCAGCAGTTCCCCCCAGGGAATCGCAGATACGCAGTATTTT.

The chain couples TRBV3-1 (or the pseudogene TRBV3-2) to TRBJ1-2; 7 bases agree with TRBD1. The germline gives CDR1 LGHDT, CDR2 YNNKEL (reference sequence). V lost 5 bases to trimming and J lost 6 bases; unmatched junction nucleotides: 9. The CDR3 totals 14 residues. In nucleotides, the CDR3 is TGTGCCAGCAGCGCCCGGGACAGAGGGAATGGCTACACCTTC. This codes for CASSARDRGNGYTF.

The V call is TRBV5-8, the J call TRBJ2-4, with 14 positions matching TRBD2. CDR3 length: 19 residues. The germline gives CDR1 SGHTS, CDR2 YDEGEE. J gave up 1 base and V 4 bases, and 10 bases lay outside the gene matches. Written as DNA, the CDR3 is TGTGCCAGCAGCCCGGGACTAGCGGGAGCGGGGGTGGCCAAAAACATTCAGTACTTC. It specifies CASSPGLAGAGVAKNIQYF.

This sequence joins TRBV19 and TRBJ2-7; D perhaps matches TRBD1 (5 bases). Between the trimmed V and J ends, which lost 10 bases and 5 bases, there was a span of 15 bases. Germline values: CDR1 LNHDA, CDR2 SQIVND (reference sequence). The CDR3 is made up of 12 amino acids. The CDR3 loop is CATADSGDEQYF. The CDR3, as DNA: TGTGCCACCGCCGACAGTGGGGACGAGCAGTACTTC.

In this sample, this clone turned up many times. The rearrangement links TRBV15 to TRBJ2-3, with 8 nucleotides matching TRBD1. V was clipped by 1 base and J by 4 bases; unmatched bases: 4. There are 15 residues in the CDR3. CDR1 is LNHNV, CDR2 YYDKDF, per germline (reference sequence). The CDR3 spells CATSRALQGADTQYF. As DNA, the CDR3 is TGTGCCACCAGCAGAGCTCTACAGGGGGCAGATACGCAGTATTTT.

The V call is TRBV6-2 or TRBV6-3, the J call TRBJ1-2, with 10 bases that match TRBD1. There are 19 residues in the CDR3. Germline assignment: CDR1 MNHEY and CDR2 SVGEGT. The ends lost 1 base at V and 8 bases at J; junction bases unmatched: 19. The CDR3 nucleotides are TGTGCCAGCAGTTACTGTTCATGCTCACTCGACAGGGGGCTGATCGGCTACACCTTC. Translated: CASSYCSCSLDRGLIGYTF.

The chain uses TRBV25-1 and TRBJ2-2; D is possibly TRBD1 (5 bases). Germline CDR1 is MGHDK and CDR2 is SYGVNS. The CDR3 covers 14 residues. The ends were cut back, 6 bases at V and 0 bases at J, with 8 bases in the middle. The CDR3: CASRETANTGELFF. DNA for the CDR3: TGTGCCAGCAGGGAGACAGCGAACACCGGGGAGCTGTTTTTT.

CDR3 coding DNA: TGTGCCAGCAGCTCCACAGATTTTGGAAACACCATATATTTT. It encodes CASSSTDFGNTIYF. The rearrangement uses TRBV5-6 and TRBJ1-3; the D is unclear. Germline V CDR1 and CDR2: SGHDT, YYEEEE. V shed 3 bases and J shed 3 bases, with 10 bases lying between them. The CDR3 contains 14 residues. Variable domain in full (rest from reference TRBV5-6 and TRBJ1-3): DAGVTQSPTHLIKTRGQQVTLRCSPKSGHDTVSWYQQALGQGPQFIFQYYEEEERQRGNFPDRFSGHQFPNYSSELNVNALLLGDSALYLCASSSTDFGNTIYFGEGSWLTVV.

Turning to this clone: Other nucleotide sequences in the sample specify the same CDR3. V gene TRBV5-1 combines with J gene TRBJ1-1; 7 positions match TRBD1. This CDR3 spans 14 amino acids. Germline V lookup: CDR1 SGHRS, CDR2 YFSETQ. With V trimmed by 2 bases and J by 1 base, 2 bases remained unmatched. CDR3 region: CASSLRQGNTEAFF. The CDR3 nucleotides read TGCGCCAGCAGCTTAAGACAGGGGAACACTGAAGCTTTCTTT.

This clone was counted a few times. The chain links TRBV2 to TRBJ2-7; D is ambiguous. Trimming pared 1 base from V and 4 bases from J, leaving 5 bases between. The CDR3 has 12 amino acids. The germline gives CDR1 SNHLY, CDR2 FYNNEI. In DNA, the CDR3 is TGTGCCAGCAGTGAAGGCAGTTACGAGCAGTACTTC. Amino acids: CASSEGSYEQYF.